This entry describes one TCR beta chain. Its antigen remains unidentified. No much larger clone is present one base from it, and per-base qualities are unavailable. This sample was included in a study of OX40 agonist ivuxolimab in advanced cancers. With respect to the entire study: The costimulatory receptor OX40 (CD134) was targeted by ivuxolimab, a fully human IgG2 agonistic monoclonal antibody. Peripheral TCRbeta sequencing aimed to test whether ivuxolimab altered TCR sequence diversity and caused clonal T-cell expansion. Partial responses were achieved by three dose-escalation patients, of whom one had hepatocellular carcinoma and two had cutaneous melanoma. Prior anti-PD-1, anti-PD-L1 or anti-CTLA-4 therapy was permitted, and less than 45% of dose-escalation patients had received checkpoint inhibitors. Of the approximately 50 dose-escalation patients, hepatocellular carcinoma was present in about 19, melanoma in approximately 15, renal cell carcinoma in 9 and head and neck cancer in 9. Intravenous ivuxolimab was administered to patients every 2 weeks at six dose levels: 0.01, 0.1, 0.3, 1.5, 3 and 10 mg/kg. In the dose-escalation cohort, 82.7% of patients were male, and the mean age was roughly 60 years, with a range of 23 to 79. The paper describes the monotherapy dose-escalation part (N of about 50 patients) of the phase I trial of ivuxolimab.

The trial excluded patients who had a history of autoimmune disease or who were on systemic immunosuppression. Peripheral blood for TCR sequencing was drawn from every dose cohort at baseline, at cycle 4 day 1 and at cycle 7 day 1. The samples were drawn from a first-in-human, open-label, multicenter phase I dose-escalation trial of ivuxolimab. The trial enrolled adults with locally advanced or metastatic head and neck squamous cell, hepatocellular, melanoma or renal cell carcinoma. Before TCR sequencing, CD4+ T cells and CD8+ T cells from peripheral blood were sorted into separate populations. Genomic DNA was isolated from the sorted cells so that the TCRbeta CDR3 region could be sequenced. TCRbeta CDR3 regions were sequenced using the immunoSEQ Assay. As stored in TCRdb, this immuneACCESS dataset retains in-frame rearrangements with V and J assigned. A fraction of the clones does not appear; measured against another copy, unresolved V genes explain less than half of the discrepancy, and the remainder lacks a known reason. This sample gives fewer than 90,000 clones in total; 93% of them show up just once. The ten largest account for less than 7% of the sample.

On the study overall, not on this receptor specifically: At doses of 0.1 to 3.0 mg/kg, clonal expansion of both CD4+ and CD8+ T cells in blood was seen between baseline and week 6. Partial responders in the 0.1-3.0 mg/kg groups had among the lowest normalized peripheral clonal expansion, especially among CD8+ T cells. After ivuxolimab, expanded clones were on average more numerous among CD8+ T cells than among CD4+ T cells. The antigen specificity of the clonally expanded peripheral T cells was not determined. Low levels of normalized T-cell clonal expansion were also shown by some nonresponding patients.

This specimen was CD4+ or CD8+ T cells sorted from blood, taken in a trial of the OX40 agonist ivuxolimab. This receptor was obtained from an adult with an advanced solid tumor such as melanoma, head and neck, liver or kidney cancer.

The DNA sequence is TGTGCCAGCAGCTCCCTAAAGTATGGCTACACCTTC. This is translated as CASSSLKYGYTF. The rearranged chain carries TRBV9 and TRBJ1-2; the D gene assignment is ambiguous. For CDR1 and CDR2, the germline V gene lists SGDLS and YYNGEE. Including cysteine and phenylalanine, the CDR3 has 12 amino acids. Kept here is only the CDR3 DNA, which spans 36 bases and is read in frame from base 1. Between the V and J ends, shortened by 4 bases and 5 bases respectively, the junction contains 9 bases.